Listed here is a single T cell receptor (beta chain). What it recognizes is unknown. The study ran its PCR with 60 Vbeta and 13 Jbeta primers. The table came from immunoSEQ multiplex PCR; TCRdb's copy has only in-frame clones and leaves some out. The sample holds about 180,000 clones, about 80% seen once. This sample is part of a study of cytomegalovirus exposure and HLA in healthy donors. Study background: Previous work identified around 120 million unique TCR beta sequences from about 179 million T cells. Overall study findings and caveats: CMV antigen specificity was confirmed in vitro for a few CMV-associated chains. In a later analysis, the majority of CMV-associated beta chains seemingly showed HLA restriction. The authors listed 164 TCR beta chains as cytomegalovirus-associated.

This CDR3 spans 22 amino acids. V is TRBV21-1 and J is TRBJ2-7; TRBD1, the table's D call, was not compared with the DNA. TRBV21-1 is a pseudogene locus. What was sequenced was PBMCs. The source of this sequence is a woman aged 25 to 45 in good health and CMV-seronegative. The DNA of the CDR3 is TGTGCCAGCAGCAATTTCCCGATTCAGGGGAAATCATCGGCCCCCCTTCCGTCCGAGCAGTACTTC. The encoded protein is CASSNFPIQGKSSAPLPSEQYF.